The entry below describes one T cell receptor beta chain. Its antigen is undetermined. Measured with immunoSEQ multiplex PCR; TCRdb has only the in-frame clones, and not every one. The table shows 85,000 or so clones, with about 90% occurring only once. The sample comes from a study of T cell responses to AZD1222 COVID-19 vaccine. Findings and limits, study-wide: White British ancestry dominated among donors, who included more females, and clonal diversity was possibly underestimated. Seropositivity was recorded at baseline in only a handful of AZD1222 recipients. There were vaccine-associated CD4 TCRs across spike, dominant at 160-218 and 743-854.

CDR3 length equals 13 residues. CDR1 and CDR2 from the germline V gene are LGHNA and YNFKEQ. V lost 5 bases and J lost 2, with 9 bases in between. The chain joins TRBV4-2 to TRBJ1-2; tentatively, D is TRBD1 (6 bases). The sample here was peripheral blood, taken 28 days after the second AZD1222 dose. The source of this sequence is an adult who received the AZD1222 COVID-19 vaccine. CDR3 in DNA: TGTGCCAGCAGCTCTCAGGGGAACTATGGCTACACCTTC. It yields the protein CASSSQGNYGYTF.